This T cell receptor (beta chain) was sequenced in a study of cytomegalovirus exposure and HLA in healthy donors. Study-level information: Both the 120 validation repertoires and the approximately 670 first-cohort repertoires used the same platform, as reported by a later analysis. The study, taken as a whole, reports: The authors listed 164 TCR beta chains as cytomegalovirus-associated. In a later analysis, first-cohort TCR clusters were found to tend to co-occur in the 100 to 150 validation repertoires.

For this clone: The antigen is unknown.

Assay used: immunoSEQ multiplex PCR; TCRdb lists only in-frame clones, some missing. The data contain more than 85,000 clones, approximately 89% of them singletons. CDR3 length: 16 amino acids. The V end lost 5 bases, the J end lost 5 bases, and 20 bases lay between the germline ends. Germline loops: CDR1 MNHEY, CDR2 SMNVEV (reference sequence). The chain combines TRBV27 with TRBJ2-3; the D gene is possibly TRBD1 (6 bases). The sample consisted of PBMCs. The source of this sequence is a woman in her late teens or twenties in good health and CMV-seronegative. CDR3 coding DNA: TGTGCCAGCAGTGCTGGGTACGGACAGCTCGGAGATACGCAGTATTTT. It yields the protein CASSAGYGQLGDTQYF.